This T cell receptor beta chain was identified during a study of blood T cell repertoires in COVID-19 (TCRdb year 2020). A note on the overall study: Collaborator samples came from the United States, Italy and Spain and covered acute and convalescent phases of COVID-19. The prospective study material was composed of cDNA or gDNA derived from T cells, B-cell-depleted T cells, or PBMCs. Where available, HLA class I and class II types were obtained from metadata supplied by the sample provider rather than from assay-based typing. A de-identified subject ID, COVID-19 status, age in years and sex were almost always included in the sample metadata. A freely available public database, intended as a resource for researchers studying the immune response to SARS-CoV-2, is where the repertoires were released. Subjects who had been exposed to COVID-19, were actively infected with it, or had recovered from it provided the deeply sampled blood TCRbeta repertoires that made up the dataset. The samples were drawn from two sources: the first 160 participants of the ongoing ImmuneRACE study, and 1,000 to 1,500 subjects contributed by 6 global collaborators.

TCRbeta CDR3 regions were amplified from genomic DNA by means of the immunoSEQ Assay, a bias-controlled multiplex PCR. In the original analysis: The number of nucleated cells in each sample was estimated by amplification of reference gene primers within the assay. Sequence reads were collapsed and filtered to measure the absolute abundance of every unique TCRbeta CDR3 rearrangement. Productive Simpson clonality was computed per sample as the square root of Simpson's diversity index over productive rearrangements. TCRdb re-hosts the immuneACCESS table, in-frame sequences only. Its copies lack some clones; in the studies checked, an unresolved V gene accounts for under half of them, and the cause for the rest is not known. That table furnishes V, J and clone size, whereas the DNA furnished D and trimming. A total of a few hundred thousand clones appear in this sample, 75% to 90% of them only once. In total, the top ten clones hold about 10% of the sample.

Participants in the prospective study were aged about 18 to 89 years, lived in about two dozen United States geographic areas, and enrolled through a virtual design. Cohort assignment in the prospective study relied on participant-reported clinical history from a screening survey and a study questionnaire. Recovered participants in ImmuneRACE Cohort 3 were defined as having two consecutive negative NP/OP PCR tests, clearance from a healthcare professional, or resolution of symptoms. In the prospective study, whole blood, serum and a nasopharyngeal or oropharyngeal swab were collected from each participant by mobile phlebotomists. Prospective study participants could optionally give additional blood draws and questionnaires over an approximately two-month period. Before DNA extraction, blood samples from the prospective study were shipped at room temperature or frozen. The V and J ends are trimmed by 4 bases and 3 bases, leaving 18 bases between them. The CDR3 runs 16 amino acids, cysteine and phenylalanine included. Only the CDR3 part of the read is kept: 48 bases, read in frame from the first base. Reading the germline V gene gives CDR1 SGHVS and CDR2 FQNEAQ.

With respect to this clone: Its target antigen remains unknown. No base qualities exist here, and no much larger clone lies one base off it.

What the work shows at the level of the full study, not this receptor alone: How much clinical and demographic metadata was included differed by source and by participant, and the metadata was provided uncurated.

What was sequenced was PBMCs or T cells enriched from blood (not recorded which). The sequence is built from TRBV7-8 and TRBJ2-5; the D gene is unclear. The sequence was obtained from a middle-aged man who had recovered from COVID-19. The CDR3: CASSSTYRAKEETQYF. The nucleotide sequence is given as TGTGCCAGCAGCTCTACTTACAGAGCCAAAGAAGAGACCCAGTACTTC.